The 23 T cell receptor beta chains in this list originate from one sample, sequenced in a study of cytomegalovirus exposure and HLA in healthy donors. PCR was performed using 60 Vbeta and 13 Jbeta primers. Generated by immunoSEQ multiplex PCR, the TCRdb table keeps only in-frame clones and is missing some. The sample has about 160,000 clones, under 85% seen once. Sequencing was carried out using PBMCs. The receptor source for this set is a woman aged 25 to 39 in good health and CMV-seronegative.

The genes are TRBV5-6 and TRBJ1-2, with TRBD1 matching over 12 bases. This CDR3 comprises 17 residues. J was trimmed by 4 bases and V by 4 bases; bases with no gene match: 11. The V gene's germline CDR1 is SGHDT and CDR2 YYEEEE. The CDR3: CASSGGQGANNVYGYTF. DNA for the CDR3: TGTGCCAGCAGCGGGGGACAGGGGGCTAATAATGTCTATGGCTACACCTTC.

This chain connects TRBV13 to TRBJ2-5; no clear D gene. The CDR3 sequence is 13 residues long. With 5 bases removed from V and 5 bases from J, the gap between germline ends came to 12 bases. Germline V gives CDR1 PRHDT, CDR2 FYEKMQ (reference sequence). CDR3 in amino acids: CASSPTPPETQYF. In nucleotides, the CDR3 is TGTGCCAGCAGCCCGACACCGCCGGAGACCCAGTACTTC.

The chain links TRBV4-2 to TRBJ2-3; 8 bases are a match to TRBD2. This CDR3 has 19 residues. V lost 3 bases and J lost 1; bases outside the gene matches: 15. CDR1 is LGHNA, CDR2 YNFKEQ, per germline. The CDR3 DNA follows: TGTGCCAGCAGCCAGTGCGTTTGTGGCGGGGGGCCCGGCACAGATACGCAGTATTTT. It is translated as CASSQCVCGGGPGTDTQYF.

The chain combines TRBV19 with TRBJ1-2; D is ambiguous. Trimming left V 2 bases short and J 0 bases short, with 7 bases between. Germline V gene sequence: CDR1 LNHDA, CDR2 SQIVND (reference sequence). The CDR3 sequence is 14 residues long. The CDR3 here is CASSIRRTNYGYTF. For the CDR3, the DNA is TGTGCCAGTAGTATACGGAGGACTAACTATGGCTACACCTTC.

This chain uses TRBV19 with TRBJ1-3; no reliable D call. V lost 7 bases and J lost 1, with 2 bases in between. Germline loops: CDR1 LNHDA, CDR2 SQIVND (reference sequence). The CDR3 loop spans 11 amino acids. The DNA for the CDR3 is TGTGCCAGTACTTCTGGAAACACCATATATTTT. It specifies CASTSGNTIYF.

This chain joins TRBV7-9 and TRBJ1-2; TRBD1 is a possible D gene (5 bases). Germline V lookup: CDR1 SEHNR, CDR2 FQNEAQ (reference sequence). The V and J ends lost 6 bases and 4 bases respectively, with 9 bases between them. This CDR3 has 12 residues. CDR3 sequence: CASRGLAYGYTF. The DNA of the CDR3 is TGTGCCAGCAGGGGACTGGCCTATGGCTACACCTTC.

The chain joins TRBV30 to TRBJ1-5; D might be TRBD1 (5 bases). The CDR3 covers 14 residues. The germline CDR1 and CDR2 sequences are GTSNPN and SVGIG (reference sequence). Trimming pared 5 bases from V and 0 bases from J, leaving 11 bases between. The DNA of the CDR3 is TGTGCCTGGTCGACAGCTTATAGCAATCAGCCCCAGCATTTT. It is translated as CAWSTAYSNQPQHF.

The V call is TRBV11-3, the J call TRBJ1-1; 9 positions agree with TRBD1. V lost 1 base and J lost 4; bases outside the gene matches: 10. CDR3 size: 17 residues. Germline V CDR1 and CDR2: SGHNT, YENEEA. The CDR3 region is CASSLVPGQGPVTEAFF. The CDR3 DNA reads TGTGCCAGCAGCTTAGTCCCGGGACAGGGACCGGTCACTGAAGCTTTCTTT.

This chain links TRBV7-2 with TRBJ2-2, with D unclear. Germline loops: CDR1 SGHTA, CDR2 FQGNSA. V was shortened by 0 bases and J by 0 bases, with 11 bases between the two germline ends. This CDR3 has 17 amino acids. Here the CDR3 reads CASSLAWAPANTGELFF. CDR3 coding DNA: TGTGCCAGCAGCTTAGCTTGGGCCCCTGCGAACACCGGGGAGCTGTTTTTT.

This clone has only one observation. The chain employs TRBV5-8 and TRBJ2-1; 7 bases agree with TRBD1. Germline V gene lookup returns CDR1 SGHTS and CDR2 YDEGEE. The CDR3 has 16 amino acids. V lost 5 bases to trimming and J lost 3 bases; unmatched junction nucleotides: 11. The CDR3 is CASRRNDRAFYNEQFF. CDR3 nucleotide sequence: TGTGCCAGCAGGCGCAATGACAGGGCCTTCTACAATGAGCAGTTCTTC.

This chain links TRBV5-1 with TRBJ1-2; D possibly corresponds to TRBD1 (6 bases). The V and J ends lost 0 bases and 4 bases respectively, with 10 bases between them. CDR3 length equals 14 residues. From germline, CDR1 is SGHRS and CDR2 YFSETQ. The CDR3: CASSLGDMVYGYTF. The CDR3 coding sequence is TGCGCCAGCAGCTTGGGGGACATGGTCTATGGCTACACCTTC.

The rearrangement joins TRBV6-1 to TRBJ1-1; TRBD1 agrees at 7 bases. The CDR3 has 14 residues. V dropped 6 bases and J dropped 1; count of bases not matched to a gene: 5. CDR1 and CDR2 (germline): MNHNS, SASEGT. CDR3 in amino acids: CASSPGGWNTEAFF. DNA for the CDR3: TGTGCCAGCAGCCCAGGGGGTTGGAACACTGAAGCTTTCTTT.

This clone appeared a few times. In the same sample, other DNA sequences code for this CDR3. V usage is TRBV5-1 and J usage is TRBJ2-5, with 15 bases matching TRBD2. The J segment lost 5 bases and the V segment lost 0 bases, leaving 2 bases of the junction unmatched. This CDR3 has 16 amino acids. Per germline, CDR1 SGHRS and CDR2 YFSETQ. The DNA of the CDR3 is TGCGCCAGCAGCTTGGGGACTAGCGGGGGGGCCGAGACCCAGTACTTC. Translated, it gives CASSLGTSGGAETQYF.

The DNA of the CDR3 is TGTGCCACCAGCAACCTAAGACAGGGGGGCTACGAGCAGTACTTC. Translation: CATSNLRQGGYEQYF. The chain couples TRBV15 to TRBJ2-5; 9 bases agree with TRBD1. The J call may be wrong; the DNA end is better matched by TRBJ2-7. The CDR3 loop spans 15 amino acids. Germline V gene sequence: CDR1 LNHNV, CDR2 YYDKDF (reference sequence).

This chain joins TRBV29-1 and TRBJ2-2, with 7 bases matching TRBD2. The length of the CDR3 is 15 residues. The trim removed 6 bases at V and 3 bases at J, leaving 10 bases unmatched. Per the germline V gene, CDR1 is SQVTM and CDR2 is ANQGSEA. CDR3: CSVLKRGDYTGELFF. CDR3 DNA sequence: TGCAGCGTCCTCAAGCGGGGCGATTACACCGGGGAGCTGTTTTTT.

This sequence joins TRBV2 and TRBJ1-4; possibly TRBD1 for D (5 bases). Germline V gives CDR1 SNHLY, CDR2 FYNNEI. Trimming took 6 bases from V and 7 from J, leaving 12 bases between them. This CDR3 contains 13 residues. CDR3 sequence reads: CASRATGSEKLFF. CDR3 bases: TGTGCCAGCAGGGCAACAGGCAGTGAAAAACTGTTTTTT.

This clone appeared once. This chain connects TRBV11-2 to TRBJ1-1, with 7 bases lining up with TRBD1. Germline CDR1 reads SGHAT; CDR2 reads FQNNGV. CDR3 length: 14 amino acids. V lost 5 bases, J lost 2 bases, and 5 bases stayed unmatched. In DNA, the CDR3 is TGTGCCAGCAGCCCCCGGGACAGAAACACTGAAGCTTTCTTT. The encoded protein is CASSPRDRNTEAFF.

The rearrangement links TRBV18 to TRBJ1-2; D is perhaps TRBD1 (6 bases). In germline, CDR1 is KGHSH, CDR2 LQKENI. Trimming took 0 bases from V and 8 from J, leaving 10 bases between them. The CDR3 length is 13 residues. The CDR3 nucleotides are TGTGCCAGCTCACCACCTAAGGGGGAGGGCTACACCTTC. Its protein product is CASSPPKGEGYTF.

The V call is TRBV11-3, the J call TRBJ2-2; TRBD1 aligns across 7 bases. Germline lookup yields CDR1 SGHNT and CDR2 YENEEA. CDR3 length: 16 residues. J lost 0 bases, V lost 5 bases, and 6 bases had no gene match. This CDR3 is CASSPRGTANTGELFF. In DNA, the CDR3 is TGTGCCAGCAGCCCTAGGGGGACAGCGAACACCGGGGAGCTGTTTTTT.

The gene calls are TRBV20-1 and TRBJ2-1; 9 bases map to TRBD1. Germline V gives CDR1 DFQATT, CDR2 SNEGSKA (reference sequence). The CDR3 consists of 10 residues. The CDR3 spells CSTGGVEQFF. In DNA, the CDR3 is TGCAGCACAGGGGGCGTTGAGCAGTTCTTC.

The chain carries TRBV5-1 and TRBJ1-1; D may be TRBD1 (5 bases). CDR3 length: 14 residues. The V gene's germline CDR1 is SGHRS and CDR2 YFSETQ. The V end was cut by 4 bases, the J end by 2 bases, with 12 bases between. Here the CDR3 DNA reads TGCGCCAGCAGCCCCACAGGACCCAACACTGAAGCTTTCTTT. Protein: CASSPTGPNTEAFF.

V is TRBV6-5 and J is TRBJ1-1, with 8 bases identical to TRBD1. The CDR3 length is 15 residues. J was trimmed by 4 bases and V by 8 bases; bases with no gene match: 12. Germline loops: CDR1 MNHEY, CDR2 SVGAGI. CDR3 region: CASSKPRGLSTEAFF. CDR3 DNA: TGTGCCAGCTCGAAACCCAGGGGGCTTAGCACTGAAGCTTTCTTT.

This clone occurred once. The gene calls are TRBV18 and TRBJ1-2; maybe TRBD1 (6 bases). This CDR3 comprises 14 residues. Looked up from germline, CDR1 is KGHSH and CDR2 is LQKENI. The V and J ends lost 4 bases and 4 bases respectively, with 13 bases between them. CDR3: CASSRATGPYGYTF. The CDR3 DNA follows: TGTGCCAGCTCACGGGCGACAGGACCCTATGGCTACACCTTC.